A selection of T cell receptor beta chains follows, all from one sample in a study of blood T cell repertoires in COVID-19. Using immunoSEQ multiplex PCR, the repertoire was profiled, and TCRdb retains in-frame clones only, with some absent. There are about 130,000 clones in the sample; about 70% occur only once, and more than 5.5% lies in the top ten. Sequenced: peripheral blood. The source of these receptors is a man aged 55 to 70 with acute or convalescent COVID-19. Both conserved end residues are part of each CDR3. D genes are given only for firm matches. Clone size is stated in some rows and not others, as once, few, many or a class when expanded.

clone size,V gene,D gene,J gene,CDR3 protein,CDR3 DNA
few,TRBV24-1,TRBD1,TRBJ2-7,CATQGGRHYEQYF,TGTGCCACACAGGGGGGCCGGCACTACGAGCAGTACTTC
-,TRBV2,TRBD1,TRBJ2-7,CASSERGQGSYEQYF,TGTGCCAGCAGTGAACGGGGACAGGGGTCCTACGAGCAGTACTTC
-,TRBV7-2,TRBD1,TRBJ1-2,CASSPRPGTGYGYTF,TGTGCCAGCAGCCCCCGGCCAGGGACAGGCTATGGCTACACCTTC
-,TRBV19,-,TRBJ2-7,CASSLRPGYEQYF,TGTGCCAGTAGTCTGCGCCCGGGGTACGAGCAGTACTTC
once,TRBV5-1,TRBD1,TRBJ2-1,CASRNTGGPYNEQFF,TGCGCCAGCAGAAACACAGGGGGCCCCTACAATGAGCAGTTCTTC
few,TRBV19,TRBD1,TRBJ1-5,CASCRDSGSNQPQHF,TGTGCCAGTTGCCGGGACAGCGGTAGCAATCAGCCCCAGCATTTT
-,TRBV2,-,TRBJ2-5,CASSEAGQRIGETQYF,TGTGCCAGCAGTGAAGCGGGGCAGCGAATAGGAGAGACCCAGTACTTC
-,TRBV4-2,-,TRBJ1-2,CASSQVLNNYGYTF,TGTGCCAGCAGCCAAGTATTAAATAACTATGGCTACACCTTC
few,TRBV27,-,TRBJ2-2,CASSLLPGQGPNTGELFF,TGTGCCAGCAGTTTATTACCGGGACAAGGACCGAACACCGGGGAGCTGTTTTTT
-,TRBV2,TRBD2,TRBJ2-3,CASNKLAGEADTQYF,TGTGCCAGCAATAAACTAGCGGGAGAGGCAGATACGCAGTATTTT
-,TRBV6-6,-,TRBJ2-1,CACRGSSYNEQFF,TGTGCCTGCCGGGGGAGCTCCTACAATGAGCAGTTCTTC
-,TRBV11-2,TRBD1,TRBJ2-7,CASSLERDSSYEQYF,TGTGCCAGCAGCTTAGAGAGGGACAGCTCCTACGAGCAGTACTTC
-,TRBV24-1,-,TRBJ2-2,CATSDSGDTGELFF,TGTGCCACCAGTGATTCGGGGGACACCGGGGAGCTGTTTTTT
-,TRBV10-1,-,TRBJ1-3,CASPSRRGPGNTIYF,TGCGCCAGCCCTAGTCGGAGGGGCCCTGGAAACACCATATATTTT
few,TRBV3-1/TRBV3-2,-,TRBJ1-1,CASSQTGTRGTEAFF,TGTGCCAGCAGCCAAACAGGCACGCGGGGCACTGAAGCTTTCTTT
-,TRBV18,TRBD1,TRBJ1-6,CASSTDRDYSPLHF,TGTGCCAGCTCAACGGACAGGGATTATTCACCCCTCCACTTT
-,TRBV5-1,-,TRBJ2-5,CASSLEQTVGTQYF,TGCGCCAGCAGCTTGGAACAGACGGTGGGGACCCAGTACTTC
few,TRBV28,TRBD1,TRBJ1-5,CASGRTGSSNQPQHF,TGTGCCAGCGGACGGACAGGGTCTTCCAATCAGCCCCAGCATTTT
few,TRBV30,-,TRBJ2-4,CAWSQELVTLAKNIQYF,TGTGCCTGGAGTCAAGAGTTGGTAACTCTAGCCAAAAACATTCAGTACTTC
-,TRBV3-1/TRBV3-2,TRBD1,TRBJ1-5,CASSPGGQGYQPQHF,TGTGCCAGCAGTCCCGGGGGACAGGGATATCAGCCCCAGCATTTT
-,TRBV20-1,-,TRBJ2-7,CSARGESEQYF,TGCAGTGCCAGGGGGGAGAGCGAGCAGTACTTC
few,TRBV19,-,TRBJ1-6,CASSDNDSPLHF,TGTGCCAGTAGCGACAATGATTCACCCCTCCACTTT
-,TRBV5-1,TRBD1,TRBJ1-2,CASSRTPDRAGYGYTF,TGCGCCAGCAGCAGAACACCTGACAGGGCTGGATATGGCTACACCTTC
once,TRBV5-5,TRBD1,TRBJ2-2,CASSLYGTGGTGELFF,TGTGCCAGCAGCTTGTATGGGACAGGGGGGACCGGGGAGCTGTTTTTT
-,TRBV6-4,TRBD1,TRBJ2-2,CASRPRQGVGELFF,TGTGCCAGCAGGCCTAGACAGGGGGTCGGGGAGCTGTTTTTT
-,TRBV5-1,TRBD2,TRBJ2-7,CASSSIRATSGTSQYF,TGCGCCAGCAGCTCGATAAGAGCGACTAGCGGGACGTCTCAGTACTTC
few,TRBV19,-,TRBJ2-2,CASSHPGTGELFF,TGTGCCAGTAGCCATCCCGGGACAGGGGAGCTGTTTTTT
once,TRBV9,-,TRBJ1-3,CASSATQASSGNTIYF,TGTGCCAGCAGCGCCACCCAGGCGAGCTCTGGAAACACCATATATTTT
few,TRBV6-5,TRBD1,TRBJ1-2,CASSYARSGGHGYTF,TGTGCCAGCAGTTATGCCCGGTCAGGGGGCCATGGCTACACCTTC
-,TRBV4-1,TRBD1,TRBJ1-4,CASSQDGAGGNRLFF,TGCGCCAGCAGCCAAGATGGTGCAGGGGGAAACAGACTGTTTTTT
-,TRBV30,-,TRBJ2-7,CAWSPTGSEQYF,TGTGCCTGGAGTCCGACAGGATCAGAGCAGTACTTC
once,TRBV18,-,TRBJ1-2,CASSPTTDGYTF,TGTGCCAGCTCACCAACTACGGATGGCTACACCTTC
-,TRBV6-1,-,TRBJ2-1,CASSVGIWAGRDNEQFF,TGTGCCAGCAGTGTGGGCATCTGGGCGGGGAGAGACAATGAGCAGTTCTTC
-,TRBV5-1,-,TRBJ1-5,CASSLDPGNQPQHF,TGCGCCAGCAGCTTGGATCCAGGGAATCAGCCCCAGCATTTT
few,TRBV19,TRBD1,TRBJ1-5,CASGWGQGVLQPQHF,TGTGCCAGTGGGTGGGGACAGGGGGTTTTACAGCCCCAGCATTTT
once,TRBV4-1,-,TRBJ2-3,CASSPQLTSFDTQYF,TGCGCCAGCAGCCCTCAACTTACTAGCTTTGATACGCAGTATTTT
-,TRBV6-5,TRBD1,TRBJ2-1,CASSSRDRPNEQFF,TGTGCCAGCAGTTCCCGGGACAGGCCCAATGAGCAGTTCTTC
once,TRBV12-5,TRBD1,TRBJ1-1,CASGLQGARTEAFF,TGTGCTAGTGGTTTGCAGGGGGCGAGAACTGAAGCTTTCTTT
-,TRBV19,-,TRBJ2-2,CASITTTGELFF,TGTGCCAGTATAACGACTACCGGGGAGCTGTTTTTT
-,TRBV4-1,-,TRBJ2-1,CASSQEDSTLYNEQFF,TGCGCCAGCAGCCAGGAAGACTCCACCCTCTACAATGAGCAGTTCTTC
few,TRBV5-1,TRBD1,TRBJ1-2,CASSLEGTGRGGYTF,TGCGCCAGCAGTCTAGAGGGGACAGGGAGGGGAGGCTACACCTTC
-,TRBV5-1,TRBD2,TRBJ2-1,CASSPGWGSGFEQFF,TGCGCCAGCAGCCCAGGATGGGGTAGCGGGTTTGAGCAGTTCTTC
few,TRBV27,TRBD1,TRBJ1-2,CASSLLNPGTGGRWANYGYTF,TGTGCCAGCAGTTTGTTAAACCCCGGGACAGGGGGCAGGTGGGCTAACTATGGCTACACCTTC
-,TRBV19,-,TRBJ1-2,CASTLPGQFYGYTF,TGTGCCAGTACCCTACCCGGACAGTTCTATGGCTACACCTTC
-,TRBV6-5,-,TRBJ1-2,CASRGGGTYGYTF,TGTGCCAGCAGGGGAGGAGGGACCTATGGCTACACCTTC
-,TRBV6-6,-,TRBJ1-5,CASRLDSNQPQHF,TGTGCCAGCAGACTCGACAGTAATCAGCCCCAGCATTTT
-,TRBV11-2,-,TRBJ2-2,CASSYRVGTGELFF,TGTGCCAGCAGCTACAGGGTCGGGACCGGGGAGCTGTTTTTT